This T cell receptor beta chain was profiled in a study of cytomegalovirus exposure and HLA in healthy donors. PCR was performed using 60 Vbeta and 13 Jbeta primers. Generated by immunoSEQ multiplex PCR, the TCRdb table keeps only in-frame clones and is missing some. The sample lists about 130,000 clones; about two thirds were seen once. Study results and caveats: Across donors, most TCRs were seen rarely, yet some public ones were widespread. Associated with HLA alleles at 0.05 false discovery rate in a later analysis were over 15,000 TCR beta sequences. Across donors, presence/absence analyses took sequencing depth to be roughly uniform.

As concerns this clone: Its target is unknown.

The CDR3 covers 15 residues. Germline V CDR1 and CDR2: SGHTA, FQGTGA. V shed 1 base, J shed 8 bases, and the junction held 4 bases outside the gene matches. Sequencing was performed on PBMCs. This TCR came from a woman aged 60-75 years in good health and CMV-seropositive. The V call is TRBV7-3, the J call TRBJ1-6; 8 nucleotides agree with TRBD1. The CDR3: CASSLNQGADSPLHF. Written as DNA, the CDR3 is TGTGCCAGCAGCTTAAACCAGGGGGCCGATTCACCCCTCCACTTT.